Presented here are 16 T cell receptor beta chains from one specimen sequenced in a study of cytomegalovirus exposure and HLA in healthy donors. A multiplex PCR was run with 60 Vbeta primers and 13 Jbeta primers. Libraries were prepared by immunoSEQ multiplex PCR; TCRdb keeps only in-frame clonotypes and omits some of them. This sample has roughly 220,000 clones; approximately 70% occur once, and the top ten carry about 3%. Sequencing input: PBMCs. The receptors were gathered from a man aged 35 to 55 in good health and CMV-seropositive.

The V call is TRBV4-1, the J call TRBJ1-2; 9 bases fit TRBD1. J lost 5 bases, V lost 4 bases, and 8 bases had no gene match. The CDR3 spans 15 residues. Per the germline V gene, CDR1 is MGHRA and CDR2 is YSYEKL. CDR3 coding DNA: TGCGCCAGCAGCCCCCCGGGACAGGGAAGGTATGGCTACACCTTC. It specifies CASSPPGQGRYGYTF.

The chain employs TRBV7-2 and TRBJ2-5; possibly TRBD1 for D (5 bases). Between the trimmed V and J ends, which lost 4 bases and 5 bases, there was a span of 8 bases. CDR3 length: 12 amino acids. Germline V CDR1 and CDR2: SGHTA, FQGNSA. CDR3 region: CASSSSGETQYF. CDR3 nucleotide sequence: TGTGCCAGCAGCTCCTCAGGGGAGACCCAGTACTTC.

The V gene is TRBV4-3, the J gene TRBJ2-1; D might be TRBD1 (6 bases). The germline CDR1 and CDR2 sequences are LGHNA and YSLEER. This CDR3 is 12 amino acids long. V was clipped by 2 bases and J by 11 bases, with 10 bases between them. Here the CDR3 DNA reads TGCGCCAGCAGCCAACTTGGACAGCAGCAGTTCTTC. Residues: CASSQLGQQQFF.

This clone showed up just a few times. V and J are TRBV7-9 and TRBJ2-5; 11 positions match TRBD2. Germline values: CDR1 SEHNR, CDR2 FQNEAQ (reference sequence). The V and J ends lost 3 bases and 5 bases, in that order; junction bases with no gene match: 5. CDR3 size: 15 residues. The CDR3 nucleotides read TGTGCCAGCAGCTTTAGCGGGGGGGCAATGGAGACCCAGTACTTC. Protein sequence: CASSFSGGAMETQYF.

This chain uses TRBV6-5 with TRBJ2-5; TRBD1 matches 9 bases. The CDR3 has 15 amino acids. Trimming at V came to 0 bases and at J to 5 bases, leaving 4 bases not matched to a gene. The germline gives CDR1 MNHEY, CDR2 SVGAGI. This CDR3 is CASSYSQTGGETQYF. For the CDR3, the DNA is TGTGCCAGCAGTTACTCGCAGACAGGGGGGGAGACCCAGTACTTC.

J is TRBJ1-6 and V is TRBV6-1; 9 bases map to TRBD1. CDR3 length: 14 amino acids. J was trimmed by 5 bases and V by 7 bases; bases with no gene match: 3. Germline V gene sequence: CDR1 MNHNS, CDR2 SASEGT. The chain's CDR3 is CASTGQGNNSPLHF. The CDR3 DNA is TGTGCCAGCACCGGACAGGGGAATAATTCACCCCTCCACTTT.

This sequence joins TRBV6-1 and TRBJ1-1; TRBD1 is a possible D gene (5 bases). There are 12 residues in the CDR3. Per germline, CDR1 MNHNS and CDR2 SASEGT. The V and J ends lost 6 bases and 4 bases respectively, with 9 bases between them. As DNA, the CDR3 is TGTGCCAGCAGGCAGGGAGGCACTGAAGCTTTCTTT. Translated: CASRQGGTEAFF.

V usage is TRBV27 and J usage is TRBJ2-7; 7 bases are a match to TRBD1. Germline CDR1 and CDR2: MNHEY and SMNVEV (reference sequence). V shed 6 bases, J shed 1 base, and the junction held 9 bases outside the gene matches. The CDR3 covers 15 residues. In DNA, the CDR3 is TGTGCCAGCAGCCACGGGAACAGGGGATCCTACGAGCAGTACTTC. Translation: CASSHGNRGSYEQYF.

The chain combines TRBV5-5 with TRBJ1-4; D unresolved. Trimming removed 2 bases at V and 5 bases at J, with 10 bases between. The germline V gene has CDR1 SGHKS and CDR2 YYEKEE (reference sequence). The CDR3 consists of 14 residues. The CDR3 DNA sequence: TGTGCCAGCAGCTTCCCGCGGGGAAATGAAAAACTGTTTTTT. Translation gives CASSFPRGNEKLFF. Full variable domain (rest looked up from reference TRBV5-5 and TRBJ1-4): DAGVTQSPTHLIKTRGQQVTLRCSPISGHKSVSWYQQVLGQGPQFIFQYYEKEERGRGNFPDRFSARQFPNYSSELNVNALLLGDSALYLCASSFPRGNEKLFFGSGTQLSVL.

This clone was seen a few times. The chain recombines TRBV2 with TRBJ1-1; tentatively, D is TRBD1 (6 bases). The CDR3 has 15 residues. Germline values: CDR1 SNHLY, CDR2 FYNNEI. With 5 bases removed from V and 3 bases from J, the gap between germline ends came to 16 bases. The chain's CDR3 is CASSQQGGIYTEAFF. The CDR3 DNA follows: TGTGCCAGCAGTCAACAGGGCGGAATCTACACTGAAGCTTTCTTT.

This clone has just a few counts. The rearrangement joins TRBV9 to TRBJ2-3, with D possibly TRBD1 on 8 matching bases. The germline gives CDR1 SGDLS, CDR2 YYNGEE. Trimming pared 6 bases from V and 5 bases from J, leaving 10 bases between. The length of the CDR3 is 12 residues. In nucleotides, the CDR3 is TGTGCCAGCAACAGGGGGGGAGATACGCAGTATTTT. Translating gives CASNRGGDTQYF.

The chain links TRBV13 to TRBJ2-7; TRBD2 might be the D (5 bases). CDR1 is PRHDT and CDR2 is FYEKMQ in the germline V gene (reference sequence). The CDR3 length is 12 residues. The V end lost 3 bases, the J end lost 4 bases, and 7 bases lay between the germline ends. CDR3 loop: CASSFEGYEQYF. CDR3 nucleotides: TGTGCCAGCAGCTTCGAGGGATACGAGCAGTACTTC. Full variable domain (rest looked up from reference TRBV13 and TRBJ2-7): AAGVIQSPRHLIKEKRETATLKCYPIPRHDTVYWYQQGPGQDPQFLISFYEKMQSDKGSIPDRFSAQQFSDYHSELNMSSLELGDSALYFCASSFEGYEQYFGPGTRLTVT.

This clone showed up just a few times. The chain joins TRBV7-7 to TRBJ2-1, with D possibly matching TRBD2 (6 bases). From germline, CDR1 is SSHAT and CDR2 FNYEAQ (reference sequence). The CDR3 contains 12 residues. V shed 8 bases and J shed 6 bases, with 11 bases lying between them. The CDR3 region has the DNA TGTGCCAGCGCGGGGAACTCCAATGAGCAGTTCTTC. This codes for CASAGNSNEQFF. Complete variable domain (other parts from reference TRBV7-7 and TRBJ2-1): GAGVSQSPRYKVTKRGQDVTLRCDPISSHATLYWYQQALGQGPEFLTYFNYEAQPDKSGLPSDRFSAERPEGSISTLTIQRTEQRDSAMYRCASAGNSNEQFFGPGTRLTVL.

The chain uses TRBV6-5 and TRBJ2-7; possibly TRBD1 for D (6 bases). CDR3 size: 13 residues. V dropped 2 bases and J dropped 3 bases, with 8 bases sitting between them. Germline V gene data show CDR1 as MNHEY and CDR2 as SVGAGI. CDR3 DNA sequence: TGTGCCAGCAGTTACGGACAGCACTACGAGCAGTACTTC. The encoded protein is CASSYGQHYEQYF.

This clone occurred a few times. J is TRBJ2-7 and V is TRBV5-8; D may be TRBD2 (5 bases). CDR1 is SGHTS and CDR2 is YDEGEE in the germline V gene. This CDR3 has 11 amino acids. The V end lost 2 bases, the J end lost 7 bases, and 7 bases lay between the germline ends. CDR3 DNA: TGTGCCAGCAGCTTCCGGAGGGAGCAGTACTTC. Protein product: CASSFRREQYF.

Here the CDR3 DNA reads TGTGCCAGCAGCCTATTACAGGGTCACACTGAAGCTTTCTTT. It specifies CASSLLQGHTEAFF. The gene calls are TRBV7-9 and TRBJ1-1; possible D gene TRBD1, 6 bases. CDR3 length: 14 residues. Germline lookup yields CDR1 SEHNR and CDR2 FQNEAQ (reference sequence). Trimming cost V 5 bases and J 3 bases, with 13 bases left between them.